This T cell receptor (beta chain) originates from a study of control samples from healthy donors and cancer patients. The table came from immunoSEQ multiplex PCR; TCRdb's copy has only in-frame clones and leaves some out. The table includes roughly 40,000 clones, about 93% detected once. Germline assignment: CDR1 SGHTA and CDR2 FQGNSA. Trimming at V came to 5 bases and at J to 5 bases, leaving 5 bases not matched to a gene. This CDR3 contains 15 residues. The chain combines TRBV7-2 with TRBJ2-2, with TRBD2 matching 10 bases. Input material: blood. This clonotype was obtained from a woman aged 50 to 60 in good health. As DNA, the CDR3 is TGTGCCAGCAGCCTGTGGACTAGCGGAACCGGGGAGCTGTTTTTT. This sequence encodes CASSLWTSGTGELFF.